This record concerns one T cell receptor (beta chain) sequence. The data originate from a study of blood T cell repertoires in COVID-19. The overall study: Whether acute or convalescent, the COVID-19 samples came from the United States, Italy and Spain. T cells, B-cell-depleted T cells, or PBMCs provided the cDNA or gDNA that served as material.

Authors' processing steps: By means of reference gene primer amplification, nucleated cell counts were estimated. Sequenced by immunoSEQ multiplex PCR; TCRdb stores in-frame clones only, minus some. Clone size and V and J calls were adopted from that table, with D and trimming inferred from the DNA. The profile shows 90,000 or so clones, 75% to 90% of them singletons. Germline V gene lookup returns CDR1 SGHVS and CDR2 FQNEAQ. Trimming shortened V by 5 bases and J by 8 bases, and 12 bases separated the two germline ends. This CDR3 region has 12 residues. Sequencing used peripheral blood. The rearrangement uses TRBV7-8 and TRBJ1-2; no firm D call. The origin of this receptor is a man aged 55 to 70 with acute or convalescent COVID-19. The CDR3 sequence is CASSRYPEGYTF. In nucleotides, the CDR3 is TGTGCCAGCAGCCGGTACCCGGAGGGCTACACCTTC.